This T cell receptor (beta chain) was recorded in a study of blood T cell repertoires in COVID-19. As handled by the study authors: Nucleated cell counts were estimated from reference gene primer amplification. Sequenced by immunoSEQ multiplex PCR; TCRdb stores in-frame clones only, minus some. V and J calls and clone size are copied from that table; D and trimming were computed from the DNA. The sample consists of about 360,000 clones, more than 75% of them appearing once. Categorization into cohorts depended on clinical history that participants reported. Specimen: PBMCs or T cells enriched from blood (not recorded which). The source is a man in his thirties or forties who had recovered from COVID-19.

The CDR3: CASRLASAGPLKTREQYF. The CDR3 coding sequence is TGTGCAAGTCGCTTAGCGTCCGCGGGGCCTCTTAAGACGAGAGAGCAGTACTTC. The chain employs TRBV12-2 and TRBJ2-7; the listed D gene, TRBD2, was not tested against the DNA. TRBV12-2 counts as a pseudogene. There are 18 residues in the CDR3.